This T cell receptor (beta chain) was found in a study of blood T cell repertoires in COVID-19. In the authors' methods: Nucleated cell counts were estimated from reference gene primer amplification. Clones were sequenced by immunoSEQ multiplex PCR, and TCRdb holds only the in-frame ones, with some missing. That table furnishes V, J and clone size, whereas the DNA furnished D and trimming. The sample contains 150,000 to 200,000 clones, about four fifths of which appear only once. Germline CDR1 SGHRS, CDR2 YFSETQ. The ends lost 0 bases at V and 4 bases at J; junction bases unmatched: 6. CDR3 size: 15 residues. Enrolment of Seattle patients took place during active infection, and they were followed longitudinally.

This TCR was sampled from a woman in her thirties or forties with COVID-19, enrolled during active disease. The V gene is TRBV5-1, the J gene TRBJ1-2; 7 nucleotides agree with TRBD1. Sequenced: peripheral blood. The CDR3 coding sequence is TGCGCCAGCAGCTTGGACCCGGGACAGCTCTATGGCTACACCTTC. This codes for CASSLDPGQLYGYTF.